The 31 T cell receptor beta chains listed next were all sequenced from one sample in a study of T cells after yellow fever vaccination (dated by TCRdb to the late 2010s). The library was made by 5' RACE. Data came from an Illumina NovaSeq 6000. TCRdb itself trimmed the public reads at Q25 with fastp, ran MiXCR and retained productive beta chains. Rows are combined by CDR3 protein, so each entry shows the most common genes and DNA. The sample includes fewer than 500,000 distinct CDR3 sequences, with 15% to 20% observed a single time. Of the sample, 18% falls within the top ten clones. Sample treatment or condition, as interpreted from the label and publication: live attenuated yellow fever vaccine strain. The material sequenced was PBMCs, taken before the yellow fever booster vaccination. These receptors were taken from a man younger than 30 who received the YFV17D yellow fever vaccine.

The rearrangement uses TRBV5-1 and TRBJ2-2; maybe TRBD1 (6 bases). The CDR3 runs 16 residues. CDR1 is SGHRS and CDR2 is YFSETQ in the germline V gene. The V end was cut by 4 bases, the J end by 4 bases, with 17 bases between. CDR3 sequence reads: CASSLGQPQPTGELFF. The CDR3 DNA sequence: TGCGCCAGCAGCCTAGGACAGCCTCAGCCCACCGGGGAGCTGTTTTTT.

This clonotype turned up a few times. The chain carries TRBV4-3 and TRBJ2-3; 8 bases align to TRBD2. This CDR3 region has 18 residues. V was pared by 0 bases and J by 2 bases, with 10 bases of the junction left unmatched. Germline CDR1 is LGHNA and CDR2 is YSLEER. This CDR3 is CASSQEPPSGGFTDTQYF. For the CDR3, the DNA is TGCGCCAGCAGCCAAGAACCCCCCAGCGGGGGATTCACAGATACGCAGTATTTT.

This clonotype showed up just a few times. The rearrangement joins TRBV6-1 to TRBJ2-3; unclear D gene. Trimming pared 7 bases from V and 0 bases from J, leaving 11 bases between. This CDR3 has 14 residues. Germline V gene lookup returns CDR1 MNHNS and CDR2 SASEGT. CDR3 protein: CASIRTASTDTQYF. In DNA form, the CDR3 reads TGTGCCAGCATTCGGACCGCAAGCACAGATACGCAGTATTTT.

The chain is built from TRBV5-1 and TRBJ2-3; 11 bases match TRBD2. The CDR3 is made up of 16 amino acids. The J segment lost 8 bases and the V segment lost 1 base, leaving 9 bases of the junction unmatched. Germline assignment: CDR1 SGHRS and CDR2 YFSETQ. The CDR3 region has the DNA TGCGCCAGCAGCTTGAGTGCTAGCGGGAGGTTAGGTACGCAGTATTTT. Amino acid sequence: CASSLSASGRLGTQYF.

This clonotype was seen a handful of times. The chain carries TRBV6-2 or TRBV6-3 and TRBJ2-2, with D maybe TRBD1 (6 bases). Germline V lookup: CDR1 MNHEY, CDR2 SVGEGT. With 7 bases removed from V and 0 bases from J, the gap between germline ends came to 9 bases. The CDR3 spans 14 residues. This CDR3 is CASIRGTNTGELFF. Here the CDR3 DNA reads TGTGCCAGCATTAGGGGGACGAACACCGGGGAGCTGTTTTTT.

This chain connects TRBV24-1 to TRBJ1-2; 10 nucleotides line up with TRBD1. The CDR3 totals 16 residues. The trim removed 3 bases at V and 8 bases at J, leaving 11 bases unmatched. Germline V gene data show CDR1 as KGHDR and CDR2 as SFDVKD. In DNA form, the CDR3 reads TGTGCCACCAGTGATCCGTCCCGGGACAGGGGTGAGGGCTACACCTTC. This gives the protein CATSDPSRDRGEGYTF.

J is TRBJ2-1 and V is TRBV6-5; 8 bases fit TRBD2. With V trimmed by 7 bases and J by 2 bases, 4 bases remained unmatched. Germline lookup yields CDR1 MNHEY and CDR2 SVGAGI. This CDR3 region has 14 residues. The CDR3 region is CASIAGGTYNEQFF. The CDR3 DNA reads TGTGCCAGCATTGCGGGGGGAACCTACAATGAGCAGTTCTTC.

The rearrangement links TRBV27 to TRBJ1-4, with D uncertain. This CDR3 spans 13 amino acids. The germline V gene encodes CDR1 MNHEY and CDR2 SMNVEV (reference sequence). The V and J ends lost 8 bases and 4 bases respectively, with 11 bases between them. In nucleotides, the CDR3 is TGTGCCAGCGGAGGTCCGTATAATGAAAAACTGTTTTTT. Translating it yields CASGGPYNEKLFF.

V and J are TRBV10-3 and TRBJ1-2, with 8 nucleotides matching TRBD1. The CDR3 length is 16 residues. V lost 1 base, J lost 4 bases, and 8 bases stayed unmatched. Germline lookup yields CDR1 ENHRY and CDR2 SYGVKD. The CDR3: CAISELKWTGSYGYTF. The CDR3 DNA reads TGTGCCATCAGTGAGTTGAAGTGGACAGGGTCCTATGGCTACACCTTC.

This clonotype was detected ten times or more. V and J are TRBV6-6 and TRBJ2-7, with D possibly called TRBD1 or TRBD2 (5 bases each). This CDR3 has 14 amino acids. The V and J ends lost 7 bases and 2 bases respectively, with 15 bases between them. Germline CDR1 is MNHNY and CDR2 is SVGAGI (reference sequence). The CDR3: CASMGTGRTYEQYF. The DNA for the CDR3 is TGTGCCAGCATGGGGACGGGGAGAACCTACGAGCAGTACTTC.

The chain couples TRBV7-2 to TRBJ2-3, with 10 positions matching TRBD1. The CDR3 covers 14 residues. Germline assignment: CDR1 SGHTA and CDR2 FQGNSA. The J segment lost 6 bases and the V segment lost 3 bases, leaving 3 bases of the junction unmatched. Written as DNA, the CDR3 is TGTGCCAGCAGCTTGGGACAGGGGTGGGATACGCAGTATTTT. Amino acids: CASSLGQGWDTQYF.

This clonotype was seen a few times. V is TRBV12-3 or TRBV12-4 and J is TRBJ2-3; TRBD2 aligns across 8 bases. The CDR3 sequence is 14 residues long. V shed 6 bases and J 1 base; nucleotides not matched to a gene: 3. The CDR3 sequence is CASRPGLGTDTQYF. CDR3 in DNA: TGTGCCAGCAGACCGGGACTAGGCACAGATACGCAGTATTTT.

The chain combines TRBV4-3 with TRBJ2-1; tentatively, D is TRBD2 (5 bases). Germline V lookup: CDR1 LGHNA, CDR2 YSLEER. There are 13 residues in the CDR3. Trimming stripped 0 bases from V and 10 bases from J, with 10 bases between. The CDR3 DNA follows: TGCGCCAGCAGCCAAGACAGGCCGGGGGAGCAGTTCTTC. Amino acids: CASSQDRPGEQFF.

The chain links TRBV6-2 or TRBV6-3 to TRBJ1-1; 7 bases map to TRBD1. Trimming took 3 bases from V and 7 from J; bases not matched to a gene: 5. The CDR3 extends over 13 amino acids. Germline CDR1 is MNHEY and CDR2 is SVGEGT. Here the CDR3 reads CASSYFGTVEAFF. CDR3 sequence (DNA): TGTGCCAGCAGTTATTTCGGGACAGTTGAAGCTTTCTTT.

This clonotype was seen more than once but under ten times. The rearrangement links TRBV10-3 to TRBJ2-7, with unresolved D. V gave up 0 bases and J gave up 2 bases, with 5 bases separating them. Germline V lookup: CDR1 ENHRY, CDR2 SYGVKD. This CDR3 is built from 13 residues. The CDR3 coding sequence is TGTGCCATCAGTGAGTCTGTGGCCTACGAGCAGTACGTC. Translating gives CAISESVAYEQYV.

This clonotype has more than one count but fewer than ten. The rearrangement links TRBV5-1 to TRBJ2-5, with 8 bases aligning to TRBD2. The germline V gene has CDR1 SGHRS and CDR2 YFSETQ. The CDR3 totals 14 residues. Losses at the gene ends were 3 bases for V and 4 bases for J; bases not matched to a gene: 5. CDR3 amino acids: CASSSGGVGETQYF. For the CDR3, the DNA is TGCGCCAGCAGCTCGGGGGGGGTTGGAGAGACCCAGTACTTC.

This clonotype has just a few counts. The J gene is TRBJ2-1, the V gene TRBV6-5; unclear D gene. CDR1 and CDR2 (germline): MNHEY, SVGAGI. The CDR3 is 12 amino acids. V was trimmed by 4 bases and J by 7 bases, leaving 8 bases between them. The CDR3 reads CASSFPGNEQFF. DNA of the CDR3: TGTGCCAGCAGTTTCCCCGGGAATGAGCAGTTCTTC.

V and J are TRBV27 and TRBJ1-1, with D unclear. The length of the CDR3 is 15 residues. V lost 1 base and J 0 bases, leaving 9 bases between the germline ends. CDR1 is MNHEY and CDR2 is SMNVEV in the germline V gene (reference sequence). The CDR3 spells CASSLFGILNTEAFF. CDR3 nucleotides: TGTGCCAGCAGTTTATTCGGGATTCTGAACACTGAAGCTTTCTTT.

This clonotype was seen only a few times. The V call is TRBV6-2 or TRBV6-3, the J call TRBJ2-3; D remains unclear. The germline gives CDR1 MNHEY, CDR2 SVGEGT. Trimming left V 5 bases short and J 2 bases short, with 8 bases between. The CDR3 loop spans 13 amino acids. This CDR3 reads CASSGITTDTQYF. Written as DNA, the CDR3 is TGTGCCAGCAGTGGAATTACCACAGATACGCAGTATTTT.

The chain carries TRBV7-3 and TRBJ1-1; 8 bases agree with TRBD1. CDR3 size: 15 residues. Germline V gives CDR1 SGHTA, CDR2 FQGTGA. The V and J ends lost 5 bases and 2 bases, in that order; junction bases with no gene match: 7. This chain's CDR3 is CASSPGDRKNTEAFF. CDR3 nucleotide sequence: TGTGCCAGCAGCCCCGGGGACAGGAAAAACACTGAAGCTTTCTTT.

The chain recombines TRBV7-3 with TRBJ1-5; D might be TRBD1 (5 bases). CDR1 and CDR2 (germline): SGHTA, FQGTGA. The CDR3 extends over 13 amino acids. The V gene lost 5 bases and the J gene lost 4 bases, with 9 bases spanning the gap. The CDR3 loop is CASSGDRNQPQHF. The DNA for the CDR3 is TGTGCCAGCAGCGGAGACAGAAATCAGCCCCAGCATTTT.

This clonotype was detected only a few times. This chain connects TRBV29-1 to TRBJ1-5, with D possibly being TRBD1 (6 bases). Deletions cut 6 bases from V and 4 bases from J, with 19 bases between. The CDR3 is made up of 15 amino acids. Germline V gives CDR1 SQVTM, CDR2 ANQGSEA. The CDR3: CSVGVSGALNQPQHF. CDR3 nucleotides: TGCAGCGTGGGTGTGTCAGGGGCCTTAAATCAGCCCCAGCATTTT.

This clonotype has ten or more counts. V usage is TRBV27 and J usage is TRBJ2-1, with TRBD2 matching over 9 bases. In germline, CDR1 is MNHEY, CDR2 SMNVEV (reference sequence). Trimming at V came to 6 bases and at J to 6 bases, leaving 30 bases not matched to a gene. CDR3 length equals 22 residues. The CDR3 region is CASRGTGAVFQRGALVGNEQFF. As DNA, the CDR3 is TGTGCCAGCAGGGGTACGGGGGCGGTTTTCCAGCGGGGGGCCCTTGTAGGCAATGAGCAGTTCTTC.

The genes are TRBV12-2 and TRBJ2-5; the tabulated D call, TRBD2, remains unverified against the DNA. TRBV12-2 is a pseudogene locus. The CDR3 totals 18 residues. In DNA, the CDR3 is TGTGCAAGTCGCTTAGCGCCGCTAGCGGGGGGCCCCAGGGAGACCCAGTACTTC. This translates into CASRLAPLAGGPRETQYF.

The chain combines TRBV5-1 with TRBJ2-3; perhaps TRBD2 as D (5 bases). Germline CDR1 reads SGHRS; CDR2 reads YFSETQ. The CDR3 runs 16 residues. Trimming removed 1 base from V and 2 bases from J, with 14 bases in between. The CDR3 here is CASSLSMRAPTDTQYF. In DNA, the CDR3 is TGCGCCAGCAGCTTGAGTATGAGGGCCCCCACAGATACGCAGTATTTT.

The sample holds many counts of this clonotype. The junction and the germline gene differ at one end; a read error may be behind it. The rearrangement uses TRBV18 and TRBJ2-1; no clear D. The CDR3 is 12 amino acids. Germline V gene sequence: CDR1 KGHSH, CDR2 LQKENI. This CDR3 is CASSPPGDEQFF. Here the CDR3 DNA reads TGCGCCAGCAGCCCGCCGGGCGATGAGCAGTTCTTC.

Of note for this clonotype: The germline gene is not matched at one end of the junction; a read error may be the cause. This chain connects TRBV20-1 to TRBJ2-5, with 10 positions matching TRBD2. The CDR3 loop spans 14 amino acids. The germline V gene has CDR1 DFQATT and CDR2 SNEGSKA (reference sequence). CDR3 in DNA: TGCAGTGCAAGAGGGACTAGCGTACAAGAGACCCAGTACTTC. Its translation: CSARGTSVQETQYF.

J is TRBJ1-1 and V is TRBV25-1; TRBD1 matches at 9 bases. Germline V CDR1 and CDR2: MGHDK, SYGVNS. The ends lost 5 bases at V and 4 bases at J; junction bases unmatched: 5. This CDR3 has 14 residues. CDR3 in DNA: TGTGCCAGCAGTTTTACAGGGGGCTTCACTGAAGCTTTCTTT. Translation: CASSFTGGFTEAFF.

V and J are TRBV6-6 and TRBJ2-1; weak D call: TRBD2 (7 bases). Germline V gene sequence: CDR1 MNHNY, CDR2 SVGAGI (reference sequence). The CDR3 is 16 residues long. Trimming removed 2 bases from V and 4 bases from J, with 15 bases in between. CDR3 residues: CASSYPRGGAYNEQFF. CDR3 nucleotides: TGTGCCAGCAGTTACCCCCGAGGGGGGGCGTACAATGAGCAGTTCTTC.

This clonotype was observed a few times. This chain connects TRBV7-3 to TRBJ2-6, with 9 bases lining up with TRBD1. V shed 5 bases, J shed 1 base, and the junction held 3 bases outside the gene matches. This CDR3 has 16 residues. The germline CDR1 and CDR2 sequences are SGHTA and FQGTGA. This CDR3 is CASSGTGFSGANVLTF. The CDR3 DNA reads as TGTGCCAGCAGCGGGACAGGGTTTTCTGGGGCCAACGTCCTGACTTTC.

This clonotype has a handful of counts. CDR3 sequence reads: CSASRQGRNTEAFF. The CDR3 DNA follows: TGCAGTGCTAGCAGACAGGGTAGGAACACTGAAGCTTTCTTT. The chain links TRBV20-1 to TRBJ1-1, with 7 bases identical to TRBD1. The CDR3 has 14 amino acids. V trimming: 3 bases; J trimming: 1 base; junction bases outside the gene matches: 5. Germline CDR1 is DFQATT and CDR2 is SNEGSKA (reference sequence).